Presented here are 5 T cell receptor beta chains from one specimen sequenced in a study of T cells in localized non-small cell lung cancer. Clones were read by immunoSEQ multiplex PCR, and TCRdb kept only the in-frame ones, dropping some. The data contain some 25,000 clones, approximately 90% of them singletons. The sequenced sample was peripheral blood mononuclear cells, obtained before any cancer treatment. The receptors come from a woman aged 40-69 years with stage III lung adenocarcinoma.

The V and J genes are TRBV11-2 and TRBJ1-1; 7 bases fit TRBD1. With V trimmed by 0 bases and J by 2 bases, 3 bases remained unmatched. From germline, CDR1 is SGHAT and CDR2 FQNNGV. The CDR3 loop spans 15 amino acids. The CDR3 here is CASSLEPGGNTEAFF. The CDR3 DNA reads as TGTGCCAGCAGCTTAGAGCCAGGGGGAAACACTGAAGCTTTCTTT.

This sequence joins TRBV5-4 and TRBJ2-3; tentative D call: TRBD2 (5 bases). Per the germline V gene, CDR1 is SGHNT and CDR2 is YYREEE (reference sequence). CDR3 length: 15 residues. The V gene lost 2 bases and the J gene lost 3 bases, with 13 bases spanning the gap. Here the CDR3 reads CASSFKLPGTDTQYF. In DNA form, the CDR3 reads TGTGCCAGCAGCTTTAAATTACCGGGGACAGATACGCAGTATTTT. Using reference TRBV5-4 and TRBJ2-3 for the parts outside the CDR3, the full variable domain is ETGVTQSPTHLIKTRGQQVTLRCSSQSGHNTVSWYQQALGQGPQFIFQYYREEENGRGNFPPRFSGLQFPNYSSELNVNALELDDSALYLCASSFKLPGTDTQYFGPGTRLTVL.

The chain links TRBV5-1 to TRBJ2-2; D not certain. Germline V CDR1 and CDR2: SGHRS, YFSETQ. The CDR3 is made up of 15 amino acids. V was clipped by 0 bases and J by 1 base, with 7 bases between them. As DNA, the CDR3 is TGCGCCAGCAGCTTGGTAATGGGGAACACCGGGGAGCTGTTTTTT. Encoded protein: CASSLVMGNTGELFF.

The chain recombines TRBV13 with TRBJ2-2; D is perhaps TRBD2 (5 bases). The germline V gene has CDR1 PRHDT and CDR2 FYEKMQ (reference sequence). With 5 bases removed from V and 5 bases from J, the gap between germline ends came to 12 bases. This CDR3 comprises 14 residues. DNA for the CDR3: TGTGCCAGCAGCCTCTGGACGGGGACCGGGGAGCTGTTTTTT. Protein sequence: CASSLWTGTGELFF.

J is TRBJ1-1 and V is TRBV27; TRBD1 agrees at 7 bases. This CDR3 contains 14 residues. Germline trimming cut 0 bases from V and 5 bases from J; bases unmatched to any gene: 3. Germline V CDR1 and CDR2: MNHEY, SMNVEV (reference sequence). The CDR3 DNA reads as TGTGCCAGCAGTTTATCAAGGGGGCCGACTGAAGCTTTCTTT. It yields the protein CASSLSRGPTEAFF.